The sequence of this TCR beta chain was determined in a study of cytomegalovirus exposure and HLA in healthy donors. Study-wide points: Analyses of presence/absence relied on an assumption of roughly uniform sequencing depth across donors. Researchers catalogued about 150 TCR beta chains as cytomegalovirus-associated. A further, later analysis showed that HLA-associated TCR beta chains (compared with equally common others) were more clonally expanded.

PCR employed 60 Vbeta and 13 Jbeta primers. Here immunoSEQ multiplex PCR was the method, and the copy in TCRdb shows in-frame clones only, minus some. The table records fewer than 200,000 clones, roughly 13% of them present only once. Notes on this clone: The antigen remains undetermined.

CDR3 length: 15 amino acids. The germline V gene encodes CDR1 MDHEN and CDR2 SYDVKM. The V gene end was trimmed by 11 bases and the J gene end by 1 base; junction bases not matched to a gene: 13. Sequenced: PBMCs. The clonotype originates from a man aged 45-60 years in good health and CMV-seropositive. V usage is TRBV28 and J usage is TRBJ1-1; 7 nucleotides match TRBD1. In nucleotides, the CDR3 is TGTGCCGGCTTAACCCAGACAGGGAAGAACACTGAAGCTTTCTTT. Translating it yields CAGLTQTGKNTEAFF.